The 27 T cell receptor beta chains presented below share a single source sample, sequenced in a study of OX40 agonist ivuxolimab in advanced cancers. Assay: immunoSEQ multiplex PCR; the TCRdb copy retains only in-frame clones and omits some. The data hold roughly 20,000 clones, with roughly nine tenths observed a single time. Sequencing used CD4+ or CD8+ T cells sorted from blood, obtained in a trial of the OX40 agonist ivuxolimab. The receptors shown here come from an adult with an advanced solid tumor such as melanoma, head and neck, liver or kidney cancer.

V and J are TRBV2 and TRBJ2-5; 9 bases align to TRBD2. Trimming at V came to 3 bases and at J to 3 bases, leaving 5 bases not matched to a gene. Germline lookup yields CDR1 SNHLY and CDR2 FYNNEI. The CDR3 sequence is 15 residues long. The CDR3 DNA reads as TGTGCCAGCAGTGATCGAGCGGGAGGTGAAGAGACCCAGTACTTC. Translation gives CASSDRAGGEETQYF.

This clone showed up just a few times. This chain uses TRBV27 with TRBJ1-2; TRBD1 aligns across 7 bases. The V segment lost 5 bases and the J segment 3 bases; nucleotides outside the gene matches: 3. Germline lookup yields CDR1 MNHEY and CDR2 SMNVEV (reference sequence). This CDR3 has 13 amino acids. CDR3 DNA sequence: TGTGCCAGCAGTAGCCAGGGGGACTATGGCTACACCTTC. Its translation is CASSSQGDYGYTF.

The rearrangement links TRBV11-2 to TRBJ1-2, with a tentative D call TRBD1 (5 bases). Trimming took 7 bases from V and 4 from J, leaving 13 bases between them. This CDR3 has 13 residues. From germline, CDR1 is SGHAT and CDR2 FQNNGV. CDR3 region: CASNLRGGYGYTF. The CDR3 DNA is TGTGCCAGCAATCTGCGGGGGGGCTATGGCTACACCTTC.

The CDR3 sequence is CATAPPSGMSYEQYF. As DNA, the CDR3 is TGTGCCACCGCCCCTCCGAGCGGGATGTCCTACGAGCAGTACTTC. This chain joins TRBV7-2 and TRBJ2-7; 7 bases map to TRBD2. Germline loops: CDR1 SGHTA, CDR2 FQGNSA. The CDR3 is 15 amino acids. V dropped 10 bases and J dropped 1; count of bases not matched to a gene: 13.

This clone has more than one count but fewer than ten. The J gene is TRBJ2-3, the V gene TRBV19, with D perhaps matching TRBD1 or TRBD2 (5 bases each). In germline, CDR1 is LNHDA, CDR2 SQIVND (reference sequence). This CDR3 region has 13 residues. V was cut by 5 bases and J by 4 bases, with 10 bases left in between. CDR3 bases: TGTGCCAGTAGTTCGAGGGGAGCAGATACGCAGTATTTT. Protein product: CASSSRGADTQYF.

V gene TRBV7-6 combines with J gene TRBJ2-3; D gene ambiguous. The germline gives CDR1 SGHVS, CDR2 FNYEAQ. V was trimmed by 6 bases and J by 1 base, leaving 8 bases between them. CDR3 length: 13 residues. CDR3 nucleotide sequence: TGTGCCAGCAGTCCCCTACGCACAGATACGCAGTATTTT. Amino acids: CASSPLRTDTQYF.

The chain links TRBV30 to TRBJ1-6, with 8 bases that match TRBD1. Germline values: CDR1 GTSNPN, CDR2 SVGIG (reference sequence). V shed 4 bases, J shed 6 bases, and the junction held 8 bases outside the gene matches. The length of the CDR3 is 15 residues. CDR3: CAWNSDRERNSPLHF. The CDR3 DNA is TGTGCCTGGAATTCGGACAGGGAGCGTAATTCACCCCTCCACTTT.

V gene TRBV7-9 combines with J gene TRBJ2-1; TRBD2 matches 12 bases. From germline, CDR1 is SEHNR and CDR2 FQNEAQ (reference sequence). The J segment lost 6 bases and the V segment lost 1 base, leaving 1 base of the junction unmatched. This CDR3 is built from 15 residues. CDR3 nucleotides: TGTGCCAGCAGCTTAGAGGGACTAGCGGGCAATGAGCAGTTCTTC. It codes for CASSLEGLAGNEQFF. Variable domain in full (rest from reference TRBV7-9 and TRBJ2-1): DTGVSQNPRHKITKRGQNVTFRCDPISEHNRLYWYRQTLGQGPEFLTYFQNEAQLEKSRLLSDRFSAERPKGSFSTLEIQRTEQGDSAMYLCASSLEGLAGNEQFFGPGTRLTVL.

The genes are TRBV27 and TRBJ2-1; 7 bases are a match to TRBD2. The junction had 10 bases not matched to a gene; V was cut back by 10 bases and J by 4 bases. The CDR3 is made up of 14 amino acids. In germline, CDR1 is MNHEY, CDR2 SMNVEV (reference sequence). In nucleotides, the CDR3 is TGTGCCACCAGAGGACTAGAGATTTACAATGAGCAGTTCTTC. It specifies CATRGLEIYNEQFF.

V and J are TRBV16 and TRBJ2-7; 7 nucleotides align to TRBD2. From germline, CDR1 is KGHSY and CDR2 FQNENV. J was trimmed by 1 base and V by 0 bases; bases with no gene match: 0. The CDR3 has 14 amino acids. The CDR3 loop is CASSQSAGSYEQYF. For the CDR3, the DNA is TGTGCCAGCAGCCAATCAGCGGGGTCCTACGAGCAGTACTTC.

This chain links TRBV20-1 with TRBJ2-7, with no clear D. Between the trimmed V and J ends, which lost 3 bases and 6 bases, there was a span of 9 bases. The CDR3 sequence is 11 residues long. CDR1 is DFQATT and CDR2 is SNEGSKA in the germline V gene (reference sequence). As DNA, the CDR3 is TGCAGTGCTAGTCTTGCGCTCGAGCAGTACTTC. It codes for CSASLALEQYF.

The rearrangement joins TRBV4-1 to TRBJ1-5; no definite D call. The CDR3 sequence is 15 residues long. Trimming removed 0 bases at V and 5 bases at J, with 11 bases between. CDR1 MGHRA and CDR2 YSYEKL come from the germline V gene. In nucleotides, the CDR3 is TGCGCCAGCAGCCAAGAACTTCAACAATATCAGCCCCAGCATTTT. Its translation is CASSQELQQYQPQHF.

The chain joins TRBV11-3 to TRBJ1-1; the D gene is possibly TRBD1 (5 bases). V lost 0 bases to trimming and J lost 5 bases, with 16 bases between them. The CDR3 has 16 amino acids. The germline gives CDR1 SGHNT, CDR2 YENEEA. The CDR3 loop is CASSLDSWQGETEAFF. CDR3 DNA: TGTGCCAGCAGCTTAGATTCGTGGCAGGGCGAAACTGAAGCTTTCTTT.

The chain has TRBV7-3 and TRBJ1-1; no definite D call. Germline values: CDR1 SGHTA, CDR2 FQGTGA. This CDR3 has 12 amino acids. V gave up 3 bases and J gave up 4 bases, with 6 bases separating them. This CDR3 is CASSFDGTEAFF. CDR3 DNA: TGTGCCAGCAGCTTCGATGGCACTGAAGCTTTCTTT.

This rearrangement joins TRBV4-1 to TRBJ1-4, with D possibly being TRBD1 (5 bases). Germline lookup yields CDR1 MGHRA and CDR2 YSYEKL. The CDR3 extends over 14 amino acids. The V and J ends lost 4 bases and 8 bases respectively, with 14 bases between them. The CDR3 nucleotides read TGCGCCAGCAGCCGAGGGGAAAGGACCGAAAAACTGTTTTTT. Encoded protein: CASSRGERTEKLFF.

J is TRBJ2-7 and V is TRBV7-9; D gene ambiguous. Trimming shortened V by 3 bases and J by 4 bases, and 10 bases separated the two germline ends. The CDR3 length is 13 residues. Germline V gene data show CDR1 as SEHNR and CDR2 as FQNEAQ (reference sequence). For the CDR3, the DNA is TGTGCCAGCAGCTTGGCTGTTAAATACGAGCAGTACTTC. Its protein product is CASSLAVKYEQYF.

This clone has just one count. The genes are TRBV18 and TRBJ2-3, with 10 bases fitting TRBD2. CDR1 and CDR2 from the germline V gene are KGHSH and LQKENI. With V trimmed by 5 bases and J by 4 bases, 12 bases remained unmatched. The CDR3 sequence is 17 residues long. CDR3 nucleotides: TGTGCCAGCTCAACTGGGCGTCTTAGCGGGAGGCCAGATACGCAGTATTTT. The encoded protein is CASSTGRLSGRPDTQYF.

The chain combines TRBV27 with TRBJ2-5; D is perhaps TRBD2 (5 bases). The CDR3 runs to 15 residues. CDR1 and CDR2 from the germline V gene are MNHEY and SMNVEV (reference sequence). Trimming pared 8 bases from V and 5 bases from J, leaving 21 bases between. The CDR3 coding sequence is TGTGCCAGCGGAACCCTGCCAGCCTCGGGGGAGACCCAGTACTTC. It encodes CASGTLPASGETQYF.

CDR3 in DNA: TGTGCCAGCGGACGGTACGAGCAGTACTTC. This sequence encodes CASGRYEQYF. This chain links TRBV6-1 with TRBJ2-5; unclear D gene. The J call is uncertain, as TRBJ2-7 better fits the DNA end. CDR1 is MNHNS, CDR2 SASEGT, per germline. The CDR3 is 10 amino acids.

The V call is TRBV14, the J call TRBJ2-7; TRBD2 might be the D (6 bases). The V gene's germline CDR1 is SGHDN and CDR2 FVKESK. V was clipped by 1 base and J by 6 bases, with 7 bases between them. The CDR3 is made up of 12 amino acids. CDR3 in amino acids: CASSQGGAEQYF. CDR3 DNA sequence: TGTGCCAGCAGCCAAGGCGGGGCCGAGCAGTACTTC.

This clone was observed a handful of times. This chain links TRBV7-8 with TRBJ1-5; D remains ambiguous. Germline V gene data show CDR1 as SGHVS and CDR2 as FQNEAQ. Trimming pared 5 bases from V and 3 bases from J, leaving 14 bases between. This CDR3 is built from 15 residues. The DNA for the CDR3 is TGTGCCAGCAGCGCGGATGGGAGAATCAATCAGCCCCAGCATTTT. Amino acid sequence: CASSADGRINQPQHF.

This clone was seen more than once but under ten times. The chain couples TRBV10-1 to TRBJ2-5; D uncertain. From germline, CDR1 is WNHNN and CDR2 SYGVQD (reference sequence). Trimming took off 0 bases at V and 3 bases at J, with 8 bases between the two ends. This CDR3 contains 14 residues. CDR3 loop: CASSESTVKETQYF. For the CDR3, the DNA is TGCGCCAGCAGTGAGTCGACGGTAAAAGAGACCCAGTACTTC.

This chain links TRBV5-5 with TRBJ2-3; D is unclear. Trimming cost V 2 bases and J 4 bases, with 5 bases left between them. The CDR3 is made up of 12 amino acids. CDR1 is SGHKS, CDR2 YYEKEE, per germline (reference sequence). This chain's CDR3 is CASSLVPDTQYF. The CDR3, as DNA: TGTGCCAGCAGCTTAGTCCCAGATACGCAGTATTTT.

V is TRBV6-1 and J is TRBJ1-2; D might be TRBD1 (6 bases). CDR1 is MNHNS and CDR2 is SASEGT in the germline V gene. Trimming pared 4 bases from V and 3 bases from J, leaving 12 bases between. The length of the CDR3 is 14 residues. In DNA, the CDR3 is TGTGCCAGCAGTGTGGGCCACAGGGACTATGGCTACACCTTC. It specifies CASSVGHRDYGYTF.

The chain couples TRBV19 to TRBJ1-4; D gene uncertain. V was pared by 3 bases and J by 0 bases, with 5 bases between. Germline CDR1 LNHDA, CDR2 SQIVND (reference sequence). This CDR3 is built from 14 residues. In nucleotides, the CDR3 is TGTGCCAGTAGTATTCAGGCAACTAATGAAAAACTGTTTTTT. This codes for CASSIQATNEKLFF.

The V call is TRBV7-2, the J call TRBJ2-2; no clear D gene. The CDR3 length is 13 residues. The V end was cut by 5 bases, the J end by 0 bases, with 4 bases between. CDR1 and CDR2 from the germline V gene are SGHTA and FQGNSA. The CDR3 is CASSSTNTGELFF. Here the CDR3 DNA reads TGTGCCAGCAGCAGTACGAACACCGGGGAGCTGTTTTTT.

V gene TRBV11-2 combines with J gene TRBJ2-1; D unclear. The ends were cut back, 5 bases at V and 6 bases at J, with 8 bases in the middle. From germline, CDR1 is SGHAT and CDR2 FQNNGV. The length of the CDR3 is 12 residues. CDR3 sequence: CASSTWINEQFF. DNA for the CDR3: TGTGCCAGCAGCACTTGGATCAATGAGCAGTTCTTC.